The T cell receptor beta chain under discussion was sequenced for a study of blood T cell repertoires in COVID-19. The wider study: The United States, Italy and Spain supplied acute and convalescent COVID-19 samples.

In its sample, this clone was seen a few times. Per the authors' pipeline: It was from reference gene primer amplification that nucleated cell counts were estimated. Libraries were prepared by immunoSEQ multiplex PCR; TCRdb keeps only in-frame clonotypes and omits some of them. The V and J calls and clone size are taken from that table; D and trimming were inferred from the DNA. This sample has 100,000 to 150,000 clones; 65% to 90% occur once, and the top ten carry 9.5% to 13%. J was trimmed by 1 base and V by 2 bases; bases with no gene match: 7. Germline CDR1 SNHLY, CDR2 FYNNEI. CDR3 length equals 17 residues.

Sequencing was carried out using peripheral blood. The chain uses TRBV2 and TRBJ2-7; 11 bases line up with TRBD2. The sequence was obtained from a human donor in a cohort sampled during active COVID-19. CDR3 loop: CASSEPKLAGESYEQYF. CDR3 nucleotide sequence: TGTGCCAGCAGTGAACCGAAACTAGCGGGGGAATCCTACGAGCAGTACTTC.